This T cell receptor beta chain was captured by sequencing in a study of cytomegalovirus exposure and HLA in healthy donors. Using immunoSEQ multiplex PCR, the repertoire was profiled, and TCRdb retains in-frame clones only, with some absent. The sample shows 100,000 to 150,000 clones, 89% of them seen only once. V shed 0 bases, J shed 4 bases, and the junction held 4 bases outside the gene matches. The CDR3 length is 14 residues. CDR1 and CDR2 from the germline V gene are SGDLS and YYNGEE. Specimen: PBMCs. The V gene is TRBV9, the J gene TRBJ2-7; 7 bases match TRBD2. This receptor was taken from a woman between 18 and 30 years old in good health and CMV-seronegative. The CDR3: CASSVAGGGYEQYF. CDR3 nucleotide sequence: TGTGCCAGCAGCGTAGCTGGCGGGGGTTACGAGCAGTACTTC.